Listed below are T cell receptor beta chains from one sample, sequenced in a study of T cells in Graves' hyperthyroidism and ophthalmopathy. TCRdb reanalysed the multiplex PCR reads using MiXCR and keeps one entry per CDR3 protein. The table lists 530,000 or so distinct CDR3 sequences, more than 45% of them singletons. The sample taken for sequencing was peripheral blood or thyroid tissue (not recorded which). These receptors were collected from a woman under 30 with Graves' hyperthyroidism. Each CDR3 is given with its conserved first and last residue. A D gene is named only where the DNA matches it firmly. Clone size is stated in some rows and not others, as once, few, many or a class when expanded.

clone_size j_call d_call v_call cdr3_nt cdr3_aa
many TRBJ1-2 TRBD1 TRBV29-1 TGCAGCGTGGGACAGGGAAATGGCTACACCTTC CSVGQGNGYTF
- TRBJ2-7 - TRBV10-3 TGTGCCATCAGTTTCGGGGCAGGGGAGCAGTACTTC CAISFGAGEQYF
many TRBJ2-7 TRBD2 TRBV12-3/TRBV12-4 TGTGCCAGCAGTTTGAAGCGGGAAACCACCTACGAGCAGTACTTC CASSLKRETTYEQYF
many TRBJ2-7 - TRBV11-3 TGTGCCAGCAGCTCCGGTACCCTCAACCCCTACGAGCAGTACTTC CASSSGTLNPYEQYF
many TRBJ2-7 - TRBV6-1 TGTGCCAGCGGCTACCAGACGGAATTGTCGTACTTC CASGYQTELSYF
many TRBJ2-2 - TRBV25-1 TGTGCCAGCAGTGAATCAGACGCCGCGAACACCGGGGAGCTGTTTTTT CASSESDAANTGELFF
- TRBJ2-5 - TRBV19 TGTGCCAGTAGTATTAGACAGGAGCAAGAGACCCAGTACTTC CASSIRQEQETQYF
many TRBJ2-7 - TRBV25-1 TGTGCCAGCAGTGAATTGGAACAGACCTACGAGCAGTACTTC CASSELEQTYEQYF
- TRBJ2-2 - TRBV20-1 TGCAGTGCTAGAGTAACTAGTCGTTACGGGGAGCTGTTTTTT CSARVTSRYGELFF
many TRBJ2-2 TRBD2 TRBV7-3 TGTGCCAGCAGCTTTCGGTGGGCTAGCGGAATTAACCCGTCGACCGGGGAGCTGTTTTTT CASSFRWASGINPSTGELFF